Listed here are 14 T cell receptor beta chains from one sample, sequenced in a study of T cell repertoires in cytomegalovirus infection. From the reads, TCRdb called clonotypes with MiXCR, one entry per CDR3 protein. The repertoire includes hundreds of thousands of distinct CDR3 sequences, roughly 26% of them detected once, and approximately 8% sits in the top ten. The sample was CD8+ T cells from PBMCs. These receptors came from a human donor in good health (CMV status not recorded). Some clones in this sample may be carry-over from other donors' samples.

There are a few counts of this clonotype. For the CDR3, the DNA is TGTGCCAGCAGCTTAAACAACTACGAGCAGTACGTC. Residues: CASSLNNYEQYV. The chain links TRBV7-9 to TRBJ2-7, with D unclear. With 2 bases removed from V and 3 bases from J, the gap between germline ends came to 5 bases. The CDR3 spans 12 residues. The germline gives CDR1 SEHNR, CDR2 FQNEAQ (reference sequence).

This clonotype was seen a handful of times. The V gene is TRBV20-1, the J gene TRBJ2-1; D perhaps matches TRBD1 (6 bases). This CDR3 is 13 amino acids long. CDR1 and CDR2 from the germline V gene are DFQATT and SNEGSKA (reference sequence). CDR3 coding DNA: TGCAGGGAATTCAGGGGAAAATACAATGAGCAGTTCTTC. It encodes CREFRGKYNEQFF.

V gene TRBV5-5 combines with J gene TRBJ2-3; D unresolved. The germline V gene has CDR1 SGHKS and CDR2 YYEKEE (reference sequence). The V end lost 4 bases, the J end lost 4 bases, and 16 bases lay between the germline ends. This CDR3 comprises 15 residues. The CDR3, as DNA: TGTGCCAGCAGCCCTGGACCGGGTCGGGCAGATACGCAGTATTTT. Protein product: CASSPGPGRADTQYF. The full variable domain, rest sourced from reference TRBV5-5 and TRBJ2-3, is DAGVTQSPTHLIKTRGQQVTLRCSPISGHKSVSWYQQVLGQGPQFIFQYYEKEERGRGNFPDRFSARQFPNYSSELNVNALLLGDSALYLCASSPGPGRADTQYFGPGTRLTVL.

The V call is TRBV20-1, the J call TRBJ1-2, with a tentative D call TRBD1 (5 bases). Germline V lookup: CDR1 DFQATT, CDR2 SNEGSKA (reference sequence). The ends were cut back, 7 bases at V and 3 bases at J, with 9 bases in the middle. The CDR3 sequence is 11 residues long. The CDR3 is CSGDGDYGYTF. The CDR3 DNA sequence: TGCAGTGGGGACGGGGACTATGGCTACACCTTC.

Concerning this clonotype itself: A read error is possible here, since a much larger clone lies one base away. CDR3 nucleotide sequence: TGTGCCAGCAGCTTAGGACTGCCACCGTACAATGAGCAGTACTTC. Encoded protein: CASSLGLPPYNEQYF. The chain couples TRBV7-3 to TRBJ2-1; perhaps TRBD2 as D (5 bases). TRBJ2-7 matches the DNA end more closely, so the J call is doubtful. Germline assignment: CDR1 SGHTA and CDR2 FQGTGA. The CDR3 totals 15 residues.

This chain connects TRBV9 to TRBJ2-3; 7 nucleotides match TRBD2. Germline V lookup: CDR1 SGDLS, CDR2 YYNGEE. CDR3 length equals 16 residues. The junction had 11 bases not matched to a gene; V was cut back by 4 bases and J by 3 bases. CDR3 nucleotides: TGTGCCAGCAGCCCCCAGGGAGGGTGGACGACAGATACGCAGTATTTT. This translates into CASSPQGGWTTDTQYF.

This clonotype was seen a few times. J is TRBJ1-1 and V is TRBV10-2; TRBD1 might be the D (6 bases). Looked up from germline, CDR1 is WSHSY and CDR2 is SAAADI. V was cut by 4 bases and J by 6 bases, with 15 bases left in between. CDR3 length equals 14 residues. Here the CDR3 reads CASSGNPGHSEAFF. CDR3 bases: TGCGCCAGCAGTGGGAACCCGGGACATTCTGAAGCTTTCTTT.

There are a few counts of this clonotype. The V gene is TRBV11-1, the J gene TRBJ2-2; the D call may be TRBD1 or TRBD2 (5 bases each). V was cut by 4 bases and J by 2 bases, with 11 bases left in between. The CDR3 is 15 residues long. The germline gives CDR1 SGHAT, CDR2 FQDESV (reference sequence). The CDR3: CASSWGRDNTGELFF. The CDR3 DNA follows: TGTGCCAGCAGCTGGGGACGGGATAACACCGGGGAGCTGTTTTTT. The full variable domain, completed using reference TRBV11-1 and TRBJ2-2, is EAEVAQSPRYKITEKSQAVAFWCDPISGHATLYWYRQILGQGPELLVQFQDESVVDDSQLPKDRFSAERLKGVDSTLKIQPAELGDSAMYLCASSWGRDNTGELFFGEGSRLTVL.

The chain combines TRBV12-3 or TRBV12-4 with TRBJ2-7; a weak D match, TRBD1 (5 bases). V shed 2 bases and J shed 2 bases, with 16 bases lying between them. This CDR3 is 16 amino acids long. In nucleotides, the CDR3 is TGTGCCAGCAGTTTATCTCTTTACAGGACGGCCTACGAGCAGTACTTC. Amino acid sequence: CASSLSLYRTAYEQYF.

The chain carries TRBV6-2 or TRBV6-3 and TRBJ1-1; the D is unclear. V lost 7 bases, J lost 1 base, and 10 bases lay in between. CDR3 length equals 13 residues. Germline V gives CDR1 MNHEY, CDR2 SVGEGT. As DNA, the CDR3 is TGTGCCAGCAACTACCGGGAGAACACTGAAGCTTTCTTT. Protein product: CASNYRENTEAFF.

The chain couples TRBV10-3 to TRBJ1-1; D might be TRBD1 (6 bases). Germline CDR1 ENHRY, CDR2 SYGVKD. The CDR3 is 14 residues long. Trimming shortened V by 10 bases and J by 2 bases, and 17 bases separated the two germline ends. The CDR3 protein is CATLEVDRNTEAFF. The CDR3, as DNA: TGTGCCACCCTCGAAGTGGACAGAAACACTGAAGCTTTCTTT.

This clonotype was observed a handful of times. The genes are TRBV25-1 and TRBJ2-3; possibly TRBD2 for D (5 bases). The CDR3 contains 14 residues. V lost 3 bases to trimming and J lost 2 bases, with 9 bases between them. Germline CDR1 reads MGHDK; CDR2 reads SYGVNS. The CDR3 region is CASSDWTDTDTQYF. The CDR3 DNA reads as TGTGCCAGCAGTGATTGGACTGACACAGATACGCAGTATTTT.

V and J are TRBV7-9 and TRBJ2-1; TRBD2 matches 7 bases. CDR3 length equals 19 residues. Trimming at V came to 5 bases and at J to 3 bases, leaving 19 bases not matched to a gene. Germline CDR1 is SEHNR and CDR2 is FQNEAQ (reference sequence). In DNA, the CDR3 is TGTGCCAGCAGCCGCCGGGGGTTAGCGGGCCCCCCTCTCTACAATGAGCAGTTCTTC. This encodes CASSRRGLAGPPLYNEQFF.

The J gene is TRBJ1-4, the V gene TRBV25-1, with D tentatively TRBD1 (5 bases). The CDR3 extends over 15 amino acids. Germline lookup yields CDR1 MGHDK and CDR2 SYGVNS. Trimming took off 1 base at V and 8 bases at J, with 14 bases between the two ends. CDR3 region: CASSEWGRAGEKLFF. CDR3 DNA: TGTGCCAGCAGTGAATGGGGCCGGGCGGGGGAAAAACTGTTTTTT.